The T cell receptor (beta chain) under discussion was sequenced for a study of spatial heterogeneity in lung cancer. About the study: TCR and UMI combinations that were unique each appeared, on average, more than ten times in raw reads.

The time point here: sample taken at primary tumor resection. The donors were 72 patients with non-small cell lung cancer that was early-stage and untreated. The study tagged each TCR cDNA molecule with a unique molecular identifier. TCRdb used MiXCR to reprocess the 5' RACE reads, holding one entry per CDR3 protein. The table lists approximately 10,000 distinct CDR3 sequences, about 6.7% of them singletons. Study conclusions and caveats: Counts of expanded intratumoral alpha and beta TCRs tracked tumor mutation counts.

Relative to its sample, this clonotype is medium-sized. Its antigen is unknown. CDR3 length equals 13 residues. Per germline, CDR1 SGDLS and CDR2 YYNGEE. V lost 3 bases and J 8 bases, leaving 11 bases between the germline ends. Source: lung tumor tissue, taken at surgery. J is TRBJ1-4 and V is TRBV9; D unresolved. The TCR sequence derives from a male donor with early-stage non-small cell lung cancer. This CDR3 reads CASSGFLGEKLFF. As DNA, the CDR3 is TGTGCCAGCAGCGGCTTCCTAGGGGAAAAACTGTTTTTT.